This TCR beta chain is from a study of control samples from healthy donors and cancer patients. Sequenced by immunoSEQ multiplex PCR; TCRdb stores in-frame clones only, minus some. This sample has 95,000 to 150,000 clones, with approximately 87% found just once. This clonotype was sampled from a man in his sixties in good health. The specimen sequenced was blood.

The CDR3, as DNA: TGTGCCAGTAGTAATATCGGGGTGTTGCTGAATGAGCAGTTCTTC. It yields the protein CASSNIGVLLNEQFF. The gene calls are TRBV19 and TRBJ2-1, with D possibly being TRBD2 (5 bases). The germline V gene has CDR1 LNHDA and CDR2 SQIVND (reference sequence). This CDR3 is built from 15 residues. V shed 4 bases and J shed 7 bases, with 17 bases lying between them.